Listed below are T cell receptor beta chains from one sample, sequenced in a study of cytomegalovirus exposure and HLA in healthy donors. Clones were sequenced by immunoSEQ multiplex PCR, and TCRdb holds only the in-frame ones, with some missing. Of approximately 98,000 clones in the sample, approximately 86% are singletons; the top ten hold about 2.9%. Sample: PBMCs. The receptors originated from a woman aged 18-29 years in good health and CMV-seronegative. CDR3s leave out the opening cysteine and the closing phenylalanine or tryptophan. D genes are given only for firm matches. Clone size is not always given. Where it is, it says once, few, many or a class for expanded clones.

clone_size	v_call	d_call	cdr3_length	cdr3_aa
once	TRBV7-9	-	12	ASSSMSGADTQY
-	TRBV28	-	11	ASSPQENTEAF
-	TRBV25-1	-	13	ASSEFGTPNEKLF
-	TRBV5-6	TRBD1	14	ASRYGRGRNNSPLH
-	TRBV13	TRBD1	13	ASSLLGGTGSGYT
-	TRBV5-1	-	14	ASSLRTPGPSGEQY
-	TRBV4-1	TRBD1	13	ASRQPGQGEQPQH
-	TRBV7-9	-	11	ASSLVVSETQY
-	TRBV9	-	13	ASSGNPSSSYEQY
-	TRBV27	TRBD2	15	ASSFLASGGARETQY
-	TRBV2	-	11	ASKIQDFDGYT
-	TRBV7-2	-	13	ASSFRLGSGNTIY
-	TRBV30	-	9	AWGQRTGAF
once	TRBV28	-	14	ASRPSSRGSGEKLF